This T cell receptor (beta chain) was captured in a study of T cells after yellow fever vaccination. UMIs were added to TCR cDNA along with a universal primer site when it was made by 5'RACE template switching. TCRdb processed the 5' RACE reads anew with MiXCR; each CDR3 protein has one entry. The table includes some 260,000 distinct CDR3 sequences, roughly 5% detected once. A few counts support this clonotype. Its antigen is unknown. The germline gives CDR1 LNHDA, CDR2 SQIVND (reference sequence). This CDR3 comprises 16 residues. Trimming removed 8 bases from V and 0 bases from J, with 19 bases in between. Broader study findings: Abundant clonotypes from the bulk population could contaminate FACS-sorted repertoires. Only a small proportion of the clonotypes turned up in both the CD4 and the CD8 compartments, likely arising from convergent recombination.

This chain links TRBV19 with TRBJ1-1; no clear D. The source material was CD4+ T cells sorted from PBMCs, sampled on the day of the yellow fever booster vaccination. This TCR came from a man in his late teens or twenties who received the YFV17D yellow fever vaccine. CDR3 residues: CASRVRVWPMNTEAFF. DNA for the CDR3: TGTGCCAGTCGGGTGCGGGTTTGGCCCATGAACACTGAAGCTTTCTTT.